Described below is a single TCR beta chain sequence and its context. The data belong to a study of blood T cell repertoires in COVID-19. Study overall: T cells, B-cell-depleted T cells, or PBMCs provided the cDNA or gDNA that served as material.

Participants' own reports of clinical history determined their cohort assignment. V trimming: 3 bases; J trimming: 8 bases; junction bases outside the gene matches: 6. The CDR3 runs 14 residues. Germline lookup yields CDR1 SEHNR and CDR2 FQNEAQ (reference sequence). Authors' analysis steps: From reference gene primer amplification, estimates of nucleated cell counts were derived. The assay was immunoSEQ multiplex PCR, and TCRdb's table has in-frame clones only and misses some. The V and J calls and clone size come from that table; D and trimming were worked out from the DNA. The sample comprises about 220,000 clones, 88% of which are singletons, and under 3% rests with the top ten.

The sample taken for sequencing was PBMCs or T cells enriched from blood (not recorded which). This clonotype originated in a woman aged 25 to 39 who had recovered from COVID-19. This chain joins TRBV7-9 and TRBJ1-4; 7 positions match TRBD1. CDR3 loop: CASSFGTAEEKLFF. The CDR3, as DNA: TGTGCCAGCAGCTTTGGGACAGCTGAAGAAAAACTGTTTTTT. Drawing the rest from reference TRBV7-9 and TRBJ1-4, the complete variable domain is DTGVSQNPRHKITKRGQNVTFRCDPISEHNRLYWYRQTLGQGPEFLTYFQNEAQLEKSRLLSDRFSAERPKGSFSTLEIQRTEQGDSAMYLCASSFGTAEEKLFFGSGTQLSVL.